These 32 T cell receptor beta chains were all obtained from the same sample, sequenced in a study of cytomegalovirus exposure and HLA in healthy donors (TCRdb year 2017). The receptor library was made with the immunoSEQ multiplex PCR assay. For the multiplex PCR, a mixture combining 60 forward primers for TCR Vbeta segments and 13 reverse primers for TCR Jbeta segments was used. TCRdb limited this immuneACCESS table to in-frame rearrangements with V and J called. A share of clones is missing; checked studies link under half to unresolved V genes, and the rest is unexplained. In all, the sample holds about 110,000 clones, and roughly 72% of those were seen once. Together, the top ten hold more than 3.5% of the sample. The sequenced sample consisted of PBMCs. All receptors come from a middle-aged woman in good health and CMV-seropositive.

This chain uses TRBV10-3 with TRBJ1-5; tentative D call: TRBD1 (5 bases). The CDR3 runs 14 residues. The germline V gene has CDR1 ENHRY and CDR2 SYGVKD. V was trimmed by 3 bases and J by 7 bases, leaving 13 bases between them. CDR3 bases: TGTGCCATCAGTGACCAGGGTGGGTCACAGCCCCAGCATTTT. As protein: CAISDQGGSQPQHF.

The gene calls are TRBV2 and TRBJ2-7; 9 bases match TRBD1. The CDR3 is 15 residues long. The germline gives CDR1 SNHLY, CDR2 FYNNEI. Trimming cost V 3 bases and J 2 bases; bases outside gene matches: 5. CDR3 sequence: CASSDPDRGAYEQYF. CDR3 nucleotide sequence: TGTGCCAGCAGTGACCCTGACAGGGGGGCCTACGAGCAGTACTTC.

The chain has TRBV5-4 and TRBJ2-1, with 14 bases identical to TRBD2. Germline V gives CDR1 SGHNT, CDR2 YYREEE (reference sequence). The CDR3 spans 17 residues. V was pared by 4 bases and J by 0 bases, with 3 bases of the junction left unmatched. CDR3 bases: TGTGCCAGCAGCCGGACTAGCGGGGGGAGCTCCTACAATGAGCAGTTCTTC. As protein: CASSRTSGGSSYNEQFF.

CDR3 residues: CASSGRELDTQYF. The CDR3, as DNA: TGTGCCAGCAGCGGGCGGGAACTGGATACGCAGTATTTT. The rearrangement uses TRBV11-3 and TRBJ2-3, with D maybe TRBD2 (6 bases). The CDR3 contains 13 residues. Germline loops: CDR1 SGHNT, CDR2 YENEEA. V lost 5 bases to trimming and J lost 6 bases, with 12 bases between them.

The rearrangement uses TRBV7-2 and TRBJ2-7, with TRBD1 identical over 7 bases. Germline CDR1 reads SGHTA; CDR2 reads FQGNSA. V trimming: 5 bases; J trimming: 3 bases; junction bases outside the gene matches: 10. The CDR3 spans 15 residues. In nucleotides, the CDR3 is TGTGCCAGCAGCCCGATGGGACAGAATAGCTACGAGCAGTACTTC. Protein sequence: CASSPMGQNSYEQYF.

The chain has TRBV28 and TRBJ2-4; no firm D call. Germline assignment: CDR1 MDHEN and CDR2 SYDVKM. Trimming left V 7 bases short and J 0 bases short, with 13 bases between. This CDR3 has 15 residues. This CDR3 reads CASNSPPLAKNIQYF. The CDR3 nucleotides read TGTGCCAGCAATTCCCCCCCTCTAGCCAAAAACATTCAGTACTTC.

V usage is TRBV29-1 and J usage is TRBJ1-1; possible D gene TRBD1, 6 bases. The ends were cut back, 0 bases at V and 3 bases at J, with 8 bases in the middle. CDR1 and CDR2 from the germline V gene are SQVTM and ANQGSEA. The CDR3 consists of 13 residues. CDR3 in DNA: TGCAGCGTTGAAGATTCAGGGGACACTGAAGCTTTCTTT. Its protein is CSVEDSGDTEAFF.

The rearrangement joins TRBV4-1 to TRBJ2-7; the D gene is possibly TRBD2 (6 bases). Germline values: CDR1 MGHRA, CDR2 YSYEKL. The V end lost 0 bases, the J end lost 10 bases, and 19 bases lay between the germline ends. The CDR3 runs to 15 residues. CDR3 residues: CASSQDNRPAGSQYF. DNA for the CDR3: TGCGCCAGCAGCCAAGATAACCGTCCCGCGGGAAGTCAGTACTTC.

This clone has a handful of counts. The chain has TRBV6-5 and TRBJ1-1, with 7 bases lining up with TRBD1. The CDR3 has 15 residues. Germline V gene sequence: CDR1 MNHEY, CDR2 SVGAGI. The J segment lost 1 base and the V segment lost 7 bases, leaving 9 bases of the junction unmatched. CDR3 loop: CASIQRQGPNTEAFF. The CDR3 nucleotides are TGTGCCAGCATTCAGAGACAGGGCCCGAACACTGAAGCTTTCTTT.

J is TRBJ1-6 and V is TRBV9; D gene unclear. This CDR3 spans 15 amino acids. CDR1 and CDR2 from the germline V gene are SGDLS and YYNGEE. V was clipped by 0 bases and J by 9 bases, with 13 bases between them. CDR3 sequence (DNA): TGTGCCAGCAGCGTAGAGCCCGATCTGAGTTCACCCCTCCACTTT. It translates to CASSVEPDLSSPLHF. Full variable domain (remainder filled in from reference TRBV9 and TRBJ1-6): DSGVTQTPKHLITATGQRVTLRCSPRSGDLSVYWYQQSLDQGLQFLIQYYNGEERAKGNILERFSAQQFPDLHSELNLSSLELGDSALYFCASSVEPDLSSPLHFGNGTRLTVT.

J is TRBJ2-5 and V is TRBV5-4, with TRBD2 matching 14 bases. Losses at the gene ends were 3 bases for V and 4 bases for J; bases not matched to a gene: 5. CDR1 and CDR2 from the germline V gene are SGHNT and YYREEE (reference sequence). This CDR3 has 16 amino acids. CDR3 protein: CASSSGTSGGGETQYF. CDR3 bases: TGTGCCAGCAGCTCCGGGACTAGCGGGGGAGGAGAGACCCAGTACTTC.

CDR3 loop: CASSFQEGYGYTF. CDR3 DNA: TGCGCCAGCAGCTTTCAGGAGGGCTATGGCTACACCTTC. V usage is TRBV5-1 and J usage is TRBJ1-2; the D is unclear. V was trimmed by 2 bases and J by 4 bases, leaving 9 bases between them. Germline CDR1 is SGHRS and CDR2 is YFSETQ. This CDR3 is built from 13 residues.

This chain uses TRBV6-1 with TRBJ2-1; TRBD1 is a possible D gene (6 bases). The germline V and J ends were trimmed by 3 bases and 4 bases, with 16 bases remaining between them. The CDR3 sequence is 16 residues long. The germline V gene has CDR1 MNHNS and CDR2 SASEGT. CDR3 sequence: CASSEGSGTSYNEQFF. CDR3 DNA sequence: TGTGCCAGCAGTGAGGGAAGTGGGACATCGTACAATGAGCAGTTCTTC.

The V call is TRBV2, the J call TRBJ1-2, with D hard to call. Per germline, CDR1 SNHLY and CDR2 FYNNEI. Trimming removed 4 bases from V and 6 bases from J, with 9 bases in between. The CDR3 runs to 12 residues. The CDR3 is CASSVVSHGYTF. The DNA of the CDR3 is TGTGCCAGCAGTGTAGTATCTCATGGCTACACCTTC. Combining the CDR3 with reference TRBV2 and TRBJ1-2 gives the whole variable domain EPEVTQTPSHQVTQMGQEVILRCVPISNHLYFYWYRQILGQKVEFLVSFYNNEISEKSEIFDDQFSVERPDGSNFTLKIRSTKLEDSAMYFCASSVVSHGYTFGSGTRLTVV.

The CDR3: CASSLLGVSAANTEAFF. In DNA form, the CDR3 reads TGTGCCAGCAGCTTATTGGGAGTTTCCGCTGCGAACACTGAAGCTTTCTTT. The genes are TRBV7-8 and TRBJ1-1; D unclear. Trimming took 2 bases from V and 1 from J, leaving 17 bases between them. Per germline, CDR1 SGHVS and CDR2 FQNEAQ. The CDR3 totals 17 residues.

The V call is TRBV7-9, the J call TRBJ2-4; 9 bases agree with TRBD2. Germline CDR1 reads SEHNR; CDR2 reads FQNEAQ (reference sequence). The CDR3 length is 16 residues. The J segment lost 6 bases and the V segment lost 0 bases, leaving 6 bases of the junction unmatched. Written as DNA, the CDR3 is TGTGCCAGCAGCTTAGCGCCAGGACTAGCGCTAAACATTCAGTACTTC. This sequence encodes CASSLAPGLALNIQYF.

The chain combines TRBV18 with TRBJ1-2; D not resolved. Germline V gene sequence: CDR1 KGHSH, CDR2 LQKENI. This CDR3 region has 14 residues. V lost 6 bases and J 3 bases, leaving 14 bases between the germline ends. CDR3 bases: TGTGCCAGCTCCCCCACGGGGAGGGACTATGGCTACACCTTC. Its protein is CASSPTGRDYGYTF.

In this sample, this clone turned up a few times. The CDR3, as DNA: TGTGCCAGCAGTCGGACAGGGAGGGGAGACACCATATATTTT. Protein product: CASSRTGRGDTIYF. The gene calls are TRBV6-6 and TRBJ1-3; 8 bases are shared with TRBD1. CDR1 and CDR2 from the germline V gene are MNHNY and SVGAGI (reference sequence). The CDR3 is made up of 14 amino acids. V gave up 5 bases and J gave up 8 bases; unmatched junction bases: 8.

This rearrangement joins TRBV7-9 to TRBJ1-2; the D gene is possibly TRBD1 (5 bases). V lost 2 bases, J lost 0 bases, and 10 bases lay in between. Germline V gene sequence: CDR1 SEHNR, CDR2 FQNEAQ (reference sequence). The CDR3 consists of 15 residues. The CDR3 reads CASSLQGGPNYGYTF. CDR3 nucleotides: TGTGCCAGCAGCTTACAGGGAGGCCCTAACTATGGCTACACCTTC.

J is TRBJ1-2 and V is TRBV18; 8 bases line up with TRBD1. Germline assignment: CDR1 KGHSH and CDR2 LQKENI. After removal of 1 base from V and 5 bases from J, the junction contained 9 bases not matched to a gene. There are 16 residues in the CDR3. The CDR3 coding sequence is TGTGCCAGCTCACCACTACCGGGACAGGCGGAGTATGGCTACACCTTC. Its translation: CASSPLPGQAEYGYTF.

The chain recombines TRBV12-5 with TRBJ2-1; 13 bases are a match to TRBD2. The CDR3 extends over 19 amino acids. Germline V gene data show CDR1 as LGHNT and CDR2 as FRNRAP. V trimming: 0 bases; J trimming: 8 bases; junction bases outside the gene matches: 13. As DNA, the CDR3 is TGTGCTAGTGGTTTGGTGACCCCCCGGACTAGCGGGAGCCTCTATGAGCAGTTCTTC. Translated, it gives CASGLVTPRTSGSLYEQFF.

J is TRBJ1-1 and V is TRBV4-1, with 11 bases matching TRBD1. The CDR3 consists of 16 residues. After removal of 1 base from V and 1 base from J, the junction contained 2 bases not matched to a gene. Germline V gene lookup returns CDR1 MGHRA and CDR2 YSYEKL. DNA for the CDR3: TGCGCCAGCAGCCAAGCGGGACAGGGGGGGAACACTGAAGCTTTCTTT. Translating it yields CASSQAGQGGNTEAFF.

This chain connects TRBV19 to TRBJ1-6; 8 positions agree with TRBD1. The germline V gene encodes CDR1 LNHDA and CDR2 SQIVND (reference sequence). The CDR3 loop spans 16 amino acids. V shed 5 bases and J 7 bases; nucleotides not matched to a gene: 10. Here the CDR3 reads CASSARDRGGNSPLHF. As DNA, the CDR3 is TGTGCCAGTAGTGCAAGAGACAGGGGCGGGAATTCACCCCTCCACTTT.

In its sample, this clone was seen a few times. CDR3 bases: TGTGCCAGCAGTTTATACGGGAGCGAGCAGTACTTC. Translated, it gives CASSLYGSEQYF. V gene TRBV27 combines with J gene TRBJ2-7; possibly TRBD2 for D (6 bases). The CDR3 spans 12 residues. Trimming cost V 1 base and J 6 bases, with 7 bases left between them. Germline assignment: CDR1 MNHEY and CDR2 SMNVEV (reference sequence).

The rearrangement joins TRBV27 to TRBJ2-3; D perhaps matches TRBD1 (6 bases). This CDR3 region has 16 residues. Germline values: CDR1 MNHEY, CDR2 SMNVEV (reference sequence). Deletions cut 2 bases from V and 1 base from J, with 13 bases between. The chain's CDR3 is CASSLGTLTGTDTQYF. The CDR3 DNA reads as TGTGCCAGCAGTTTAGGGACACTTACAGGCACAGATACGCAGTATTTT.

The chain links TRBV11-3 to TRBJ2-1, with 7 positions matching TRBD1. This CDR3 region has 17 residues. The ends lost 0 bases at V and 1 base at J; junction bases unmatched: 6. Germline-derived CDR1 and CDR2 are SGHNT and YENEEA. The CDR3 is CASSLETGWYSYNEQFF. The CDR3 DNA reads TGTGCCAGCAGCTTAGAGACAGGGTGGTATTCCTACAATGAGCAGTTCTTC.

The rearrangement joins TRBV27 to TRBJ1-2; 7 bases agree with TRBD1. CDR3 length: 14 residues. V lost 0 bases, J lost 7 bases, and 5 bases stayed unmatched. From germline, CDR1 is MNHEY and CDR2 SMNVEV (reference sequence). The CDR3 spells CASSLSGTAFGYTF. The CDR3, as DNA: TGTGCCAGCAGTTTATCCGGGACAGCATTTGGCTACACCTTC.

About this clone: An end of the junction does not agree with germline; a read error may underlie this. This rearrangement joins TRBV7-7 to TRBJ2-2; maybe TRBD2 (5 bases). Germline V gene sequence: CDR1 SSHAT, CDR2 FNYEAQ (reference sequence). This CDR3 region has 14 residues. The CDR3 spells CASSAPGGTGELFF. The CDR3 coding sequence is TGTGCTAGCAGCGCTCCGGGCGGGACCGGGGAGCTGTTTTTT.

In this sample, this clone turned up once. The chain uses TRBV5-1 and TRBJ2-5; 8 nucleotides match TRBD1. The CDR3 totals 14 residues. CDR1 SGHRS and CDR2 YFSETQ come from the germline V gene. Trimming removed 4 bases from V and 5 bases from J; junction bases left unmatched: 7. CDR3 DNA: TGCGCCAGCAGCCCAGCAGGGGGCGGGGAGACCCAGTACTTC. It encodes CASSPAGGGETQYF.

The rearrangement joins TRBV6-5 to TRBJ2-1, with D possibly matching TRBD2 (5 bases). Germline V CDR1 and CDR2: MNHEY, SVGAGI. With 7 bases removed from V and 3 bases from J, the gap between germline ends came to 10 bases. This CDR3 comprises 13 residues. The CDR3 sequence: CASKDSFYNEQFF. CDR3 in DNA: TGTGCCAGCAAGGACTCCTTCTACAATGAGCAGTTCTTC.

This clone occurred once. V gene TRBV7-9 combines with J gene TRBJ2-5; TRBD2 matches at 8 bases. Looked up from germline, CDR1 is SEHNR and CDR2 is FQNEAQ (reference sequence). Trimming took 7 bases from V and 4 from J; bases not matched to a gene: 14. This CDR3 region has 16 residues. For the CDR3, the DNA is TGTGCCAGCACCTCCCTACAGGGACTAGGTATAGAGACCCAGTACTTC. Protein: CASTSLQGLGIETQYF.

In this sample, this clone turned up once. The genes are TRBV11-3 and TRBJ2-5, with a possible D match to TRBD2 (6 bases). Deletions cut 5 bases from V and 2 bases from J, with 15 bases between. This CDR3 comprises 15 residues. From germline, CDR1 is SGHNT and CDR2 YENEEA. CDR3: CASSPIWGRQETQYF. CDR3 sequence (DNA): TGTGCCAGCAGCCCCATATGGGGGAGGCAAGAGACCCAGTACTTC. The whole variable domain, filled in from reference TRBV11-3 and TRBJ2-5, reads EAGVVQSPRYKIIEKKQPVAFWCNPISGHNTLYWYLQNLGQGPELLIRYENEEAVDDSQLPKDRFSAERLKGVDSTLKIQPAELGDSAVYLCASSPIWGRQETQYFGPGTRLLVL.